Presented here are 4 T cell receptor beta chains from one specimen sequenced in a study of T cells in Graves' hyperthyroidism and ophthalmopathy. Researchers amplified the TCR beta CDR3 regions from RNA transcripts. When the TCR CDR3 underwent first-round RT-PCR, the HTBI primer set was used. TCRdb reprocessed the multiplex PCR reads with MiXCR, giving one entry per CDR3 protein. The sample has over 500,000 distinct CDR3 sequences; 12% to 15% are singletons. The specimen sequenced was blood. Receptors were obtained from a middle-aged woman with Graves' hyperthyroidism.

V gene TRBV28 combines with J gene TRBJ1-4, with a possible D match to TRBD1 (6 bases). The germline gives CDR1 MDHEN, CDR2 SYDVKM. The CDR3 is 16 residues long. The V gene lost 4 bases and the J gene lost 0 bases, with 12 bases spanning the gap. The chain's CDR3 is CASSSPPGATNEKLFF. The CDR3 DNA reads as TGTGCCAGCAGTTCTCCACCAGGGGCAACTAATGAAAAACTGTTTTTT.

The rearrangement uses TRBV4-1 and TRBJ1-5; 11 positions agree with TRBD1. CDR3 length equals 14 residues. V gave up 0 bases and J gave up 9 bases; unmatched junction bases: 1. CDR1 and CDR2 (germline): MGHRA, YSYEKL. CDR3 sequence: CASSQDGTGGPQHF. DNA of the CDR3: TGCGCCAGCAGCCAAGATGGGACAGGGGGGCCCCAGCATTTT.

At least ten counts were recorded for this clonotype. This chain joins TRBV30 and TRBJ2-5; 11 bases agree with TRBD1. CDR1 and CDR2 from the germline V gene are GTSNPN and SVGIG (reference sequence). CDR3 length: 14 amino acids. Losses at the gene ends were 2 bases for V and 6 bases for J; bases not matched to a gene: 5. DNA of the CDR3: TGTGCCTGGAGTCCCCGGACAGGGGGCAAGACCCAGTACTTC. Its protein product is CAWSPRTGGKTQYF.

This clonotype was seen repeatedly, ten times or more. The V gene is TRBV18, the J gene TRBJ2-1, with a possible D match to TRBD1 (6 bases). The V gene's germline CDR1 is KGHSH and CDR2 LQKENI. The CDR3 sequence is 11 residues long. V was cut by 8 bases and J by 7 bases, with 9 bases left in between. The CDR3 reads CASLGQNEQFF. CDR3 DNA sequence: TGTGCCAGCCTCGGACAGAATGAGCAGTTCTTC.